The 23 T cell receptor beta chains listed next were all sequenced from one sample in a study of T cells in Graves' hyperthyroidism and ophthalmopathy. RNA transcripts served as the template for amplifying TCR beta CDR3 regions. The HTBI primer set was used in a first-round RT-PCR of the TCR CDR3. Using its own MiXCR run on the multiplex PCR reads, TCRdb lists one record per CDR3 protein. The sample includes a few hundred thousand distinct CDR3 sequences, about a sixth of them seen just once. The sequenced material came from blood. These receptors were collected from a woman aged 35 to 49 with Graves' ophthalmopathy.

This clonotype has just a few counts. This chain connects TRBV7-3 to TRBJ2-5, with TRBD2 identical over 9 bases. CDR3 length: 15 residues. Germline CDR1 SGHTA, CDR2 FQGTGA. Unmatched junction bases numbered 6, after V lost 2 bases and J lost 5 bases. The CDR3 is CASSLLGLARETQYF. The CDR3 DNA sequence: TGTGCCAGCAGCTTACTTGGACTAGCGAGGGAGACCCAGTACTTC.

The V call is TRBV10-3, the J call TRBJ2-5; D unclear. V was cut by 2 bases and J by 9 bases, with 10 bases left in between. The V gene's germline CDR1 is ENHRY and CDR2 SYGVKD. This CDR3 contains 12 residues. The CDR3 DNA follows: TGTGCCATCAGTGAGAGGTTGAGCTCCCAGTACTTC. It translates to CAISERLSSQYF.

This clonotype was recorded at least ten times. This sequence joins TRBV20-1 and TRBJ2-3, with 8 nucleotides matching TRBD1. This CDR3 has 16 amino acids. CDR1 and CDR2 (germline): DFQATT, SNEGSKA (reference sequence). The V gene end was trimmed by 6 bases and the J gene end by 0 bases; junction bases not matched to a gene: 11. The CDR3 region has the DNA TGCAGTGCCACAGGGGGGAAACGTGCGAGCACAGATACGCAGTATTTT. Its translation: CSATGGKRASTDTQYF.

This clonotype was observed at least ten times. This sequence joins TRBV28 and TRBJ1-1; 7 nucleotides agree with TRBD1. The CDR3 is 13 amino acids. The J segment lost 3 bases and the V segment lost 11 bases, leaving 9 bases of the junction unmatched. Germline loops: CDR1 MDHEN, CDR2 SYDVKM. The CDR3 nucleotides read TGTGCCGCAAGGGACAGCCCTCACACTGAAGCTTTCTTT. It translates to CAARDSPHTEAFF. The whole variable domain, filled in from reference TRBV28 and TRBJ1-1, reads DVKVTQSSRYLVKRTGEKVFLECVQDMDHENMFWYRQDPGLGLRLIYFSYDVKMKEKGDIPEGYSVSREKKERFSLILESASTNQTSMYLCAARDSPHTEAFFGQGTRLTVV.

The chain recombines TRBV19 with TRBJ1-4; D unresolved. Germline CDR1 reads LNHDA; CDR2 reads SQIVND (reference sequence). Trimming pared 7 bases from V and 6 bases from J, leaving 6 bases between. This CDR3 comprises 11 residues. The CDR3 here is CASKWDEKLFF. The CDR3 DNA is TGTGCCAGTAAATGGGATGAAAAACTGTTTTTT.

This chain uses TRBV20-1 with TRBJ2-1; TRBD2 aligns across 8 bases. CDR1 and CDR2 (germline): DFQATT, SNEGSKA (reference sequence). The trim removed 1 base at V and 9 bases at J, leaving 5 bases unmatched. The CDR3 is 13 amino acids. Here the CDR3 reads CSARGREDSEQFF. In nucleotides, the CDR3 is TGCAGTGCTAGAGGGCGGGAGGACAGTGAGCAGTTCTTC.

The CDR3 DNA reads as TGCAGCGTTAGTCAAGTTGACGGCGGCTACACCTTC. Its translation: CSVSQVDGGYTF. V and J are TRBV29-1 and TRBJ1-2; D is unresolved. Trimming removed 5 bases at V and 8 bases at J, with 15 bases between. CDR3 length: 12 amino acids. Germline CDR1 is SQVTM and CDR2 is ANQGSEA. The full variable domain, in which reference TRBV29-1 and TRBJ1-2 provide the parts outside the CDR3, is SAVISQKPSRDICQRGTSLTIQCQVDSQVTMMFWYRQQPGQSLTLIATANQGSEATYESGFVIDKFPISRPNLTFSTLTVSNMSPEDSSIYLCSVSQVDGGYTFGSGTRLTVV.

The sample holds a few counts of this clonotype. The chain is built from TRBV7-9 and TRBJ2-3, with D possibly matching TRBD1 (6 bases). Germline CDR1 reads SEHNR; CDR2 reads FQNEAQ (reference sequence). V gave up 4 bases and J gave up 6 bases, with 17 bases separating them. The length of the CDR3 is 15 residues. The CDR3 reads CASSSEAGAGDTQYF. CDR3 nucleotide sequence: TGTGCCAGCAGCTCAGAGGCAGGGGCTGGGGATACGCAGTATTTT.

This clonotype has a single count. Compared with germline, one end of the junction differs, possibly owing to a read error. The chain combines TRBV7-9 with TRBJ2-1; 8 bases line up with TRBD2. The length of the CDR3 is 14 residues. Per the germline V gene, CDR1 is SEHNR and CDR2 is FQNEAQ (reference sequence). The CDR3 DNA reads as TGTGTCAGCAGCCGGGAGGGGATGGTGCATGAGCAGTTCTTC. The encoded protein is CVSSREGMVHEQFF.

This clonotype appeared a single time. The rearrangement joins TRBV7-2 to TRBJ2-7, with 10 bases lining up with TRBD2. Per germline, CDR1 SGHTA and CDR2 FQGNSA. This CDR3 is built from 15 residues. Trimming at V came to 5 bases and at J to 3 bases, leaving 7 bases not matched to a gene. In DNA form, the CDR3 reads TGTGCCAGCAGCCAGACCGGGACTAGCGACTACGAGCAGTACTTC. As protein: CASSQTGTSDYEQYF.

The chain recombines TRBV19 with TRBJ2-7, with D perhaps TRBD1 or TRBD2 (6 bases each). CDR1 is LNHDA and CDR2 is SQIVND in the germline V gene (reference sequence). V lost 3 bases to trimming and J lost 3 bases, with 15 bases between them. The CDR3 consists of 15 residues. For the CDR3, the DNA is TGTGCCAGTAGTATCGCGGGGCAGGGGATCTACGAGCAGTACTTC. Its translation is CASSIAGQGIYEQYF.

At least ten counts were recorded for this clonotype. The chain couples TRBV2 to TRBJ2-2; TRBD2 might be the D (5 bases). CDR1 SNHLY and CDR2 FYNNEI come from the germline V gene. With 9 bases removed from V and 0 bases from J, the gap between germline ends came to 8 bases. The CDR3 consists of 13 residues. The CDR3 protein is CARRTPNTGELFF. The CDR3 DNA sequence: TGTGCCAGGCGGACTCCGAACACCGGGGAGCTGTTTTTT.

The table lists this clonotype with many counts. This chain connects TRBV12-3 or TRBV12-4 to TRBJ1-5, with 8 bases aligning to TRBD1. CDR3 length equals 16 residues. The V segment lost 5 bases and the J segment 6 bases; nucleotides outside the gene matches: 12. In DNA, the CDR3 is TGTGCCAGCAGTCCCCCCATCGGACAGGGCAGTCAGCCCCAGCATTTT. The encoded protein is CASSPPIGQGSQPQHF.

This chain links TRBV20-1 with TRBJ1-4, with a tentative D call TRBD1 (5 bases). CDR1 DFQATT and CDR2 SNEGSKA come from the germline V gene (reference sequence). The CDR3 length is 12 residues. The CDR3 DNA is TGCAGCTACCGACAGATTAATGAAAAACTGTTTTTT. It encodes CSYRQINEKLFF.

This clonotype was observed many times. The J gene is TRBJ2-7, the V gene TRBV24-1; no reliable D call. Germline values: CDR1 KGHDR, CDR2 SFDVKD. The ends were cut back, 4 bases at V and 4 bases at J, with 13 bases in the middle. This CDR3 contains 14 residues. The CDR3 region is CATSDSTGPYEQYF. The DNA for the CDR3 is TGTGCCACCAGTGACTCGACCGGGCCTTACGAGCAGTACTTC.

In its sample, this clonotype was seen many times. V usage is TRBV2 and J usage is TRBJ1-1, with D uncertain. Trimming removed 6 bases from V and 8 bases from J, with 10 bases in between. The CDR3 loop spans 11 amino acids. Germline V lookup: CDR1 SNHLY, CDR2 FYNNEI. The CDR3 reads CASSRSREAFF. The CDR3 DNA sequence: TGTGCCAGCAGCAGGTCCAGGGAAGCTTTCTTT.

This clonotype was observed once. The V call is TRBV5-5, the J call TRBJ2-7, with 11 bases that match TRBD2. The CDR3 contains 15 residues. The germline V gene encodes CDR1 SGHKS and CDR2 YYEKEE (reference sequence). Trimming took 4 bases from V and 2 from J; bases not matched to a gene: 5. Here the CDR3 DNA reads TGTGCCAGCAGCCGTTCGACTAGCGGGACCTACGAGCAGTACTTC. Translating it yields CASSRSTSGTYEQYF.

Note on this clonotype: One end of the junction varies from germline; a read error may be responsible. The chain couples TRBV11-2 to TRBJ1-1; no reliable D call. This CDR3 has 13 amino acids. Germline lookup yields CDR1 SGHAT and CDR2 FQNNGV. CDR3 nucleotide sequence: TGTGCCAGCAGCTTAACGTTAGACACTGAAGCTTCCTTT. It yields the protein CASSLTLDTEASF.

This clonotype was detected a few times. The V gene is TRBV6-1, the J gene TRBJ2-7; D call uncertain. Deletions cut 2 bases from V and 2 bases from J, with 16 bases between. The CDR3 sequence is 16 residues long. Germline assignment: CDR1 MNHNS and CDR2 SASEGT. CDR3 amino acids: CASSERAPWKAYEQYF. The DNA for the CDR3 is TGTGCCAGCAGTGAAAGGGCACCCTGGAAGGCCTACGAGCAGTACTTC.

The CDR3 nucleotides read TGCAGCGCCGGGACAGGGAATTTGGCAGATACGCAGTATTTT. Translated, it gives CSAGTGNLADTQYF. J is TRBJ2-3 and V is TRBV29-1, with 9 bases identical to TRBD1. The CDR3 contains 14 residues. Looked up from germline, CDR1 is SQVTM and CDR2 is ANQGSEA. The V and J ends lost 7 bases and 4 bases, in that order; junction bases with no gene match: 9.

The chain links TRBV20-1 to TRBJ1-2, with TRBD1 matching over 9 bases. V shed 2 bases and J 4 bases; nucleotides not matched to a gene: 14. Germline lookup yields CDR1 DFQATT and CDR2 SNEGSKA (reference sequence). The CDR3 runs 17 residues. For the CDR3, the DNA is TGCAGTGCTAGACCCAGGACAGGGGAAGGGTTTAGCTATGGCTACACCTTC. It codes for CSARPRTGEGFSYGYTF.

The table lists this clonotype with many counts. The chain links TRBV6-1 to TRBJ2-3; weak D call: TRBD1 (6 bases). Germline V gene data show CDR1 as MNHNS and CDR2 as SASEGT. Trimming removed 5 bases from V and 5 bases from J, with 14 bases in between. CDR3 length: 14 amino acids. CDR3 residues: CASSYQGHGDTQYF. DNA for the CDR3: TGTGCCAGCAGTTATCAGGGGCACGGAGATACGCAGTATTTT.

This clonotype has more than one count but fewer than ten. This CDR3 reads CASQLGRGLAYQETQYF. In DNA form, the CDR3 reads TGTGCCAGTCAATTGGGACGGGGACTAGCGTACCAAGAGACCCAGTACTTC. The V call is TRBV19, the J call TRBJ2-5; TRBD2 matches 10 bases. Germline V lookup: CDR1 LNHDA, CDR2 SQIVND (reference sequence). This CDR3 comprises 17 residues. Trimming cost V 8 bases and J 0 bases; bases outside gene matches: 12.